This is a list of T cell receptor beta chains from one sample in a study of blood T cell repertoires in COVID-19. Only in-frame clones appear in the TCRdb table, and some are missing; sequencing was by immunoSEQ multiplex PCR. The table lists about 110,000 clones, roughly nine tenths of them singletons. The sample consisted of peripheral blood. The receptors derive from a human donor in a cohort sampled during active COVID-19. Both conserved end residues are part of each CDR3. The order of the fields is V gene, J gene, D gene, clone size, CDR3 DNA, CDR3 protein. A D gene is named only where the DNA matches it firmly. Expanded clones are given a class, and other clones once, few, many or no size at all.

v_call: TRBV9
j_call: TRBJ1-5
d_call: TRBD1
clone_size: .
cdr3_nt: TGTGCCAGCAGCCGACAGGGTTGGGGCAATCAGCCCCAGCATTTT
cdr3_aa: CASSRQGWGNQPQHF

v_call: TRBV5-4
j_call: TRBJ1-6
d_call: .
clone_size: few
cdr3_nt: TGTGCCAGCAGCCTTAGGGGTCAGGCCCTCCACTTT
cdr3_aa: CASSLRGQALHF

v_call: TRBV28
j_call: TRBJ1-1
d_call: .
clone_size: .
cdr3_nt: TGTGCCAGCAGTTCCTACCCGGGGGACCCAACTGAAGCTTTCTTT
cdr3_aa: CASSSYPGDPTEAFF

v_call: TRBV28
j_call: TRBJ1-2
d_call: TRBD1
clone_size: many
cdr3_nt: TGTGCCAGCAGTTTAGGCGGCAGGGGGCTATATGGCTACACCTTC
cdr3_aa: CASSLGGRGLYGYTF

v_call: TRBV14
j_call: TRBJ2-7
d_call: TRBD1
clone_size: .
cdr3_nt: TGTGCCAGCAGTCAACCCCGAGACAGGGGTTACGAGCAGTACTTC
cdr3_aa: CASSQPRDRGYEQYF

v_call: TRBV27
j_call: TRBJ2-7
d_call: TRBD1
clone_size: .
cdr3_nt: TGTGCCAGCAGTGCCGACAGGGGTTTCAACGAGCAGTACTTC
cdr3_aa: CASSADRGFNEQYF

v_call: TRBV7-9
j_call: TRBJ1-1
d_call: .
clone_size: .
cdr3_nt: TGTGCCAGCAGCGTGAGGAACGTGAACACTGAAGCTTTCTTT
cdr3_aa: CASSVRNVNTEAFF

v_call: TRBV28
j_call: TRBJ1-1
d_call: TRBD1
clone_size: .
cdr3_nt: TGTGCCAGCAGAATACAGGGGCTGACTGAAGCTTTCTTT
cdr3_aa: CASRIQGLTEAFF

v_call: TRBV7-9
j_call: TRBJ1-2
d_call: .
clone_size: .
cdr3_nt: TGTGCCAGCAGCTCCCCGGGAGGGAACTATGGCTACACCTTC
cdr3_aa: CASSSPGGNYGYTF

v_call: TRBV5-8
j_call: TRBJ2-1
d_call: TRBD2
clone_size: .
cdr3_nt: TGTGCCAGCAGCTTGGGTAAAACTAGCGTTTACAATGAGCAGTTCTTC
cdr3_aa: CASSLGKTSVYNEQFF

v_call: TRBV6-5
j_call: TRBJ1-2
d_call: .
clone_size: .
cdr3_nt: TGTGCCAGCAGAAATGGACAGACCGGGCACTATGGCTACACCTTC
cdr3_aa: CASRNGQTGHYGYTF

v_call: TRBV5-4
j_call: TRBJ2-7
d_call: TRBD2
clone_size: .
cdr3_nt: TGTGCCAGCAGCACTAAAAGCGGGACGTCCTACGAGCAGTACTTC
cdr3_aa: CASSTKSGTSYEQYF

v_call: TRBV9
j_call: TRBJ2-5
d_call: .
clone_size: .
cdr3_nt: TGTGCCAGCAGCGTCAACACGGGGGAGACCCAGTACTTC
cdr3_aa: CASSVNTGETQYF

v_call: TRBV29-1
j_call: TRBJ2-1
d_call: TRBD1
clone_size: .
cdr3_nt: TGCAGCGTTGGAAACAGGGGGTTGAATGAGCAGTTCTTC
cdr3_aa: CSVGNRGLNEQFF

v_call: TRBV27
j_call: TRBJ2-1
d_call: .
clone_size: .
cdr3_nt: TGTGCCAGCAGTCCTTCAGGGGGAGGCTTCTACAATGAGCAGTTCTTC
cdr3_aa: CASSPSGGGFYNEQFF

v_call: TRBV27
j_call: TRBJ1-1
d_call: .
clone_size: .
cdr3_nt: TGTGCCAGCAGTTTAAGCGAGAACACTGAAGCTTTCTTT
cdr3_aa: CASSLSENTEAFF

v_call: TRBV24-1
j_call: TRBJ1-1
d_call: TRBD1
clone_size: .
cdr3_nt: TGTGCCACCGCACAGGGGGCCTACACTGAAGCTTTCTTT
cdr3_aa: CATAQGAYTEAFF

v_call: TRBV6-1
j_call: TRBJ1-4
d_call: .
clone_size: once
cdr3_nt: TGTGCCAGCAGTGAGTCGGGTAGCCGTCGTGAAAAACTGTTTTTT
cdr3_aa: CASSESGSRREKLFF

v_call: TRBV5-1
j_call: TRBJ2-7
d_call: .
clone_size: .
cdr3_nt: TGCGCCAGCAGCTCGTCGTTGTACGAGCAGTACTTC
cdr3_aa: CASSSSLYEQYF

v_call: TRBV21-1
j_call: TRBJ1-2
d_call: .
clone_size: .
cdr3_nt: TGTGCCAGCAGCAAGGGACAGAGTTATGGCTACACCTTC
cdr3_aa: CASSKGQSYGYTF

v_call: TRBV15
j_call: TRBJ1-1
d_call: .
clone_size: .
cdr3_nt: TGTGCCACCAGCAGAGATCTCCGAGGAACTGAAGCTTTCTTT
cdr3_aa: CATSRDLRGTEAFF

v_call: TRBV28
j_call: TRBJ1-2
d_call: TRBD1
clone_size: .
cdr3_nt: TGTGCCAGCAGTCAAGGGGACAGGGGGGCTAATGGCTACACCTTC
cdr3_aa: CASSQGDRGANGYTF